This T cell receptor beta chain was obtained from a study of blood T cell repertoires in COVID-19. Study details: Sites in the United States, Italy and Spain provided acute and convalescent COVID-19 samples. Sources were T cells, B-cell-depleted T cells, or PBMCs; the material itself was cDNA or gDNA.

Per germline, CDR1 MNHEY and CDR2 SVGEGT. The CDR3 consists of 16 residues. After removal of 0 bases from V and 4 bases from J, the junction contained 4 bases not matched to a gene. Generated by immunoSEQ multiplex PCR, the TCRdb table keeps only in-frame clones and is missing some. The sample holds about 270,000 clones, approximately 81% seen once. This sequence originates from a woman between 18 and 29 years old with acute or convalescent COVID-19. Sequencing was carried out using peripheral blood. J is TRBJ2-5 and V is TRBV6-2 or TRBV6-3, with 11 bases that match TRBD2. The CDR3 DNA sequence: TGTGCCAGCAGTTACTCCCTTAGCGGGAGGGGAGAGACCCAGTACTTC. This encodes CASSYSLSGRGETQYF.